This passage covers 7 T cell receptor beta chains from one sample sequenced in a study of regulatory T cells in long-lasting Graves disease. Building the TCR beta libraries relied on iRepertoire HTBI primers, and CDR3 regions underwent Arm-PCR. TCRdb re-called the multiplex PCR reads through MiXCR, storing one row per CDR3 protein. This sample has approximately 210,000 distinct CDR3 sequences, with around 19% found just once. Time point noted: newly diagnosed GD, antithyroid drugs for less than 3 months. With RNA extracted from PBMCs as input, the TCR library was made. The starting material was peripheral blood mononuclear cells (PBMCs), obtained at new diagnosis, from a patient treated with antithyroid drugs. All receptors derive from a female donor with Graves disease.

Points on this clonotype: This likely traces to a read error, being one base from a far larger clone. The CDR3 coding sequence is TGTGCCAGCAGCTTCGACGGGGAAGGATCGCGGGAGGGAGAGACCCAGTACTTC. Encoded protein: CASSFDGEGSREGETQYF. This rearrangement joins TRBV24-1 to TRBJ2-5; the match to TRBD2 covers 9 bases. Germline trimming cut 11 bases from V and 4 bases from J; bases unmatched to any gene: 22. Germline V gene data show CDR1 as KGHDR and CDR2 as SFDVKD. The CDR3 runs 18 residues.

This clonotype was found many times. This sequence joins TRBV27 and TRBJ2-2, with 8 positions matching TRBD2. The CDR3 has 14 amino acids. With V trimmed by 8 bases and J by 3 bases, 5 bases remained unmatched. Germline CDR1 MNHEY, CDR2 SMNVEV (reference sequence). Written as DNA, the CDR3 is TGTGCCAGCCAGCGGGAGTATTACACCGGGGAGCTGTTTTTT. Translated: CASQREYYTGELFF.

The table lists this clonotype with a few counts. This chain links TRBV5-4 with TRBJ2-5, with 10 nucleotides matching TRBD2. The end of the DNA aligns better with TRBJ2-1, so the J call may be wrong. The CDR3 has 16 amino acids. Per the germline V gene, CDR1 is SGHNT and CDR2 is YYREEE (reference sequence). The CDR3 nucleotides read TGTGCCAGCAGCTTGGCCACTAGCGGGATAAGGGATGAGCAGTTCTTC. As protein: CASSLATSGIRDEQFF.

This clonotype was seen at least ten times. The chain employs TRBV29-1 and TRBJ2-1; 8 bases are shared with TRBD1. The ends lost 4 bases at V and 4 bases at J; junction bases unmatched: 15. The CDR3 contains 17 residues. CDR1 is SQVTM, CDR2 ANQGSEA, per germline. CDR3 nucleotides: TGCAGCGTTGTTCCCTTCATGGACAGGGAGTGGTACAATGAGCAGTTCTTC. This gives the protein CSVVPFMDREWYNEQFF.

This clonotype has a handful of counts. CDR3 DNA: TGTGCCAGCAGTTATAGGGTCGGCGGGAGGGGGGAGCAGTACTTC. Translating it yields CASSYRVGGRGEQYF. The V gene is TRBV6-5, the J gene TRBJ2-7, with 9 bases fitting TRBD2. Germline CDR1 and CDR2: MNHEY and SVGAGI. The CDR3 is made up of 15 amino acids. V gave up 3 bases and J gave up 7 bases; unmatched junction bases: 10.

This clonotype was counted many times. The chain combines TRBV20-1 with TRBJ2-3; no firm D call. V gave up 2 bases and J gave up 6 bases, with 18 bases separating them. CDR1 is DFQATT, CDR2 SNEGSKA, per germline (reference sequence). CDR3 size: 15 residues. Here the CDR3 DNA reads TGCAGTGCTAGACCCCTTGCAGCACCTTCGGATACGCAGTATTTT. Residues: CSARPLAAPSDTQYF.

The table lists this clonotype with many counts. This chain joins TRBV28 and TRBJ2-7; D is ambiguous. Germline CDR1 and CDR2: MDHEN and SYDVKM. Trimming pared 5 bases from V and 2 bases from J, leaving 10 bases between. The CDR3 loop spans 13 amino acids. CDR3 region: CASSPPPAYEQYF. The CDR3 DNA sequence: TGTGCCAGCAGTCCACCCCCTGCCTACGAGCAGTACTTC.